This passage covers 2 T cell receptor beta chains from one sample sequenced in a study of CXCR3-negative and CXCR3-positive naive CD8 T cells (dated by TCRdb to between 2018 and 2021). The instrument was a NextSeq 550. The Human TCR Profiling Kit (MiLaboratory) was used to prepare UMI-labeled 5' RACE TRB cDNA libraries. After the reads were reprocessed by TCRdb, one entry was made per CDR3 protein sequence, with no DNA. The sample table records 50,000 to 75,000 distinct CDR3 sequences. The ten largest clones take up approximately 0.43% of the sample. Sequencing input: naive CXCR3- CD8+ T cells from blood. The cell subset or site label of this sample denotes: CD45RO-CCR7+CD27+CD95- naive CD8+ T cells lacking CXCR3 (TNR3-). Receptors originate from a human donor in good health. Some clones in this sample may be carry-over from other donors' samples.

This chain uses TRBV5-6 with TRBJ2-1; TCRdb picks TRBD1, but there is no DNA to check that call. The CDR3 covers 16 residues. Germline assignment: CDR1 SGHDT and CDR2 YYEEEE. This CDR3 is CASSFSARQAYNEQFF.

This chain links TRBV2 with TRBJ2-7; TCRdb names TRBD2, which stays unverified in the absence of DNA. There are 15 residues in the CDR3. Germline V gene sequence: CDR1 SNHLY, CDR2 FYNNEI. The CDR3 loop is CASSTSGVPRYEQYF.